The sequence of this T cell receptor beta chain was determined in a study of T cell repertoires in cytomegalovirus infection. Study-wide context: In public TCR beta signatures, there were indications of both CMV infection and matching HLA type.

One entry per CDR3 protein, called by TCRdb with MiXCR from the reads. The table has around 230,000 distinct CDR3 sequences, roughly 34% seen once. The CDR3 is 13 amino acids. Germline lookup yields CDR1 SGHRS and CDR2 YFSETQ. V lost 8 bases and J 6 bases, leaving 18 bases between the germline ends. Comments on this clonotype: Its antigen is not known.

Sequenced here: CD8+ T cells from cultured PBMCs, sampled from culture after CMV antigen stimulation. The sequence was obtained from a human donor in good health (CMV status not recorded). Some clones in this sample may be carry-over from other donors' samples. The V call is TRBV5-1, the J call TRBJ2-7; D might be TRBD1 (6 bases). CDR3 residues: CASRWDKTSEQYF. The DNA for the CDR3 is TGCGCCAGTAGGTGGGACAAGACGAGCGAGCAGTACTTC. The variable domain in full, completed from reference TRBV5-1 and TRBJ2-7, reads KAGVTQTPRYLIKTRGQQVTLSCSPISGHRSVSWYQQTPGQGLQFLFEYFSETQRNKGNFPGRFSGRQFSNSRSEMNVSTLELGDSALYLCASRWDKTSEQYFGPGTRLTVT.